The clone carrying this T cell receptor beta chain has ten or more counts. What it binds is not known. The CDR3 sequence is 15 residues long. Germline-derived CDR1 and CDR2 are DFQATT and SNEGSKA (reference sequence). Between the trimmed V and J ends, which lost 1 base and 1 base, there was a span of 13 bases. This record belongs to a study of CD8 T cells in ankylosing spondylitis. Study findings and constraints: Disease-associated clones were CD8+ and fairly uncommon in peripheral blood. Clones linked to disease were reported to show significant enrichment in matched ankylosing spondylitis synovial fluid. Within ankylosing spondylitis blood, a TCR beta motif made up of several highly homologous variants appeared to be characteristic.

Researchers built TCR beta libraries using quantitative 5'-RACE with molecular barcodes. TCRdb called the 5' RACE reads again in MiXCR, with one record for every CDR3 protein. Among 200,000 to 250,000 distinct CDR3 sequences, around 10% were seen once, and the ten largest hold 6% to 8.5%. The receptor was isolated from a male donor with ankylosing spondylitis or in good health (not recorded which). The chain joins TRBV20-1 to TRBJ1-1, with TRBD1 as a possible D gene (6 bases). Sequences were obtained from blood, either unsorted or a sorted T cell fraction (not recorded which). CDR3 sequence: CSARGQGMGNTEAFF. As DNA, the CDR3 is TGCAGTGCTAGAGGGCAGGGGATGGGGAACACTGAAGCTTTCTTT.